A single sample is the source of the 5 T cell receptor beta chains below, sequenced in a study of T-cell reconstitution after alpha-beta-depleted transplantation in children. Library preparation (for TCRbeta) was performed with unique molecular identifiers. MiXCR, run by TCRdb on the PCR reads, gives a single entry per CDR3 protein. The sample has 600,000 to 700,000 distinct CDR3 sequences, 16% seen once; the top ten hold 0.85% to 1.3%. Here the sequenced sample was PBMCs from the stem cell graft donor, taken from the stem cell graft. The receptors derive from a human donor who donated a stem cell graft to a child with acute myeloid leukemia.

The V gene is TRBV25-1, the J gene TRBJ1-1; 7 bases map to TRBD1. Germline assignment: CDR1 MGHDK and CDR2 SYGVNS. The CDR3 is made up of 16 amino acids. J lost 7 bases, V lost 8 bases, and 19 bases had no gene match. The DNA of the CDR3 is TGTGCCAGCCCCGTCGGCGGTCAGGGGGGAGGTGGTGAAGCTTTCTTT. It specifies CASPVGGQGGGGEAFF.

This clonotype was detected only a few times. V and J are TRBV5-1 and TRBJ1-3; TRBD1 agrees at 7 bases. CDR1 is SGHRS and CDR2 is YFSETQ in the germline V gene. V dropped 3 bases and J dropped 4; count of bases not matched to a gene: 10. The CDR3 consists of 16 residues. The CDR3 DNA sequence: TGCGCCAGCAGCTCCCGACCGGGACAGCAAGGAAACACCATATATTTT. Its translation is CASSSRPGQQGNTIYF.

The chain has TRBV20-1 and TRBJ2-3; 13 bases line up with TRBD2. Per the germline V gene, CDR1 is DFQATT and CDR2 is SNEGSKA (reference sequence). Losses at the gene ends were 6 bases for V and 2 bases for J; bases not matched to a gene: 14. The CDR3 has 18 residues. The CDR3 coding sequence is TGCAGTGCCAATATCCGGACTAGCGGGGGCCTCTACACAGATACGCAGTATTTT. Amino acid sequence: CSANIRTSGGLYTDTQYF.

This clonotype showed up many times. For the CDR3, the DNA is TGCGCCAGCACCTACACCGGAGGGGGGACCGGGGAGCTGTTTTTT. Its protein is CASTYTGGGTGELFF. The rearrangement uses TRBV5-1 and TRBJ2-2, with D perhaps given as TRBD1 or TRBD2 (6 bases each). Germline CDR1 reads SGHRS; CDR2 reads YFSETQ. Between the trimmed V and J ends, which lost 6 bases and 5 bases, there was a span of 17 bases. There are 15 residues in the CDR3.

This clonotype has more than one count but fewer than ten. J is TRBJ2-5 and V is TRBV15; 9 bases are shared with TRBD2. The trim removed 0 bases at V and 4 bases at J, leaving 3 bases unmatched. The CDR3 consists of 15 residues. Germline CDR1 reads LNHNV; CDR2 reads YYDKDF (reference sequence). The DNA of the CDR3 is TGTGCCACCAGCAGAGATAAGCGGGGGGTAGAGACCCAGTACTTC. It yields the protein CATSRDKRGVETQYF.